The 21 T cell receptor beta chains given below trace back to one sample, sequenced in a study of T cells in localized non-small cell lung cancer. Profiling relied on immunoSEQ multiplex PCR, and the TCRdb table lists in-frame clones only, not all of them. The table lists over 30,000 clones, 70% to 90% of them singletons, with around 4.2% in the top ten. The input for sequencing was peripheral blood, taken before any cancer treatment. Receptors originate from a male donor aged 60 or older with stage III lung adenocarcinoma.

This chain uses TRBV15 with TRBJ2-1; D perhaps matches TRBD2 (6 bases). Looked up from germline, CDR1 is LNHNV and CDR2 is YYDKDF (reference sequence). The germline V and J ends were trimmed by 4 bases and 2 bases, with 12 bases remaining between them. The CDR3 sequence is 15 residues long. CDR3 sequence: CATSNGRIAYNEQFF. CDR3 nucleotide sequence: TGTGCCACCAGCAACGGGAGAATCGCCTACAATGAGCAGTTCTTC. The full variable domain, rest sourced from reference TRBV15 and TRBJ2-1, is DAMVIQNPRYQVTQFGKPVTLSCSQTLNHNVMYWYQQKSSQAPKLLFHYYDKDFNNEADTPDNFQSRRPNTSFCFLDIRSPGLGDTAMYLCATSNGRIAYNEQFFGPGTRLTVL.

The V gene is TRBV30, the J gene TRBJ1-2; no clear D gene. Germline values: CDR1 GTSNPN, CDR2 SVGIG (reference sequence). Trimming removed 1 base from V and 3 bases from J, with 9 bases in between. The CDR3 consists of 13 residues. CDR3 region: CAWSESRDYGYTF. CDR3 sequence (DNA): TGTGCCTGGAGTGAGTCACGGGACTATGGCTACACCTTC.

The rearrangement joins TRBV5-6 to TRBJ1-2, with a possible D match to TRBD1 (6 bases). The germline V and J ends were trimmed by 4 bases and 3 bases, with 10 bases remaining between them. CDR1 and CDR2 (germline): SGHDT, YYEEEE. CDR3 length: 13 amino acids. The CDR3 loop is CASSRTDDYGYTF. DNA for the CDR3: TGTGCCAGCAGCCGGACAGACGACTATGGCTACACCTTC.

The V call is TRBV6-5, the J call TRBJ2-1, with D unresolved. V gave up 5 bases and J gave up 0 bases, with 11 bases separating them. The CDR3 extends over 15 amino acids. CDR1 is MNHEY, CDR2 SVGAGI, per germline. The CDR3 bases are TGTGCCAGCAGTCCGTACCAGAGCTCCTACAATGAGCAGTTCTTC. Translating it yields CASSPYQSSYNEQFF.

This clone showed up just once. V is TRBV28 and J is TRBJ1-1; D might be TRBD1 (5 bases). Trimming stripped 2 bases from V and 0 bases from J, with 7 bases between. This CDR3 has 14 residues. Germline CDR1 is MDHEN and CDR2 is SYDVKM. The chain's CDR3 is CASSLGALNTEAFF. DNA of the CDR3: TGTGCCAGCAGTTTAGGGGCCTTGAACACTGAAGCTTTCTTT.

The V and J genes are TRBV5-4 and TRBJ2-5; no firm D call. Germline CDR1 reads SGHNT; CDR2 reads YYREEE (reference sequence). The CDR3 runs to 12 residues. V shed 0 bases and J shed 4 bases, with 4 bases lying between them. The CDR3: CASSLDGETQYF. Written as DNA, the CDR3 is TGTGCCAGCAGCTTGGACGGAGAGACCCAGTACTTC.

The CDR3 spells CASSLDRVSSGYTF. In DNA, the CDR3 is TGCGCCAGCAGCTTGGACAGGGTGAGCTCTGGCTACACCTTC. The chain has TRBV5-1 and TRBJ1-2; D may be TRBD1 (6 bases). Germline CDR1 SGHRS, CDR2 YFSETQ. The length of the CDR3 is 14 residues. Trimming stripped 0 bases from V and 7 bases from J, with 13 bases between.

The gene calls are TRBV5-1 and TRBJ2-7; 7 bases agree with TRBD2. Germline V gene data show CDR1 as SGHRS and CDR2 as YFSETQ. There are 14 residues in the CDR3. V was clipped by 4 bases and J by 0 bases; unmatched bases: 4. The CDR3 DNA follows: TGCGCCAGCAGCGGGCGGGAGTACTCCTACGAGCAGTACTTC. It specifies CASSGREYSYEQYF.

This clone was recorded only once. V usage is TRBV19 and J usage is TRBJ1-5; 7 nucleotides agree with TRBD1. The trim removed 7 bases at V and 10 bases at J, leaving 16 bases unmatched. The CDR3 is 15 amino acids. From germline, CDR1 is LNHDA and CDR2 SQIVND (reference sequence). DNA of the CDR3: TGTGCCAGTAAAGAAAGGACAGGCCCACGTATCCCCCAGCATTTT. Its translation is CASKERTGPRIPQHF.

This chain connects TRBV5-1 to TRBJ2-3; possible D gene TRBD1, 8 bases. This CDR3 comprises 23 residues. V lost 2 bases, J lost 2 bases, and 36 bases lay in between. CDR1 SGHRS and CDR2 YFSETQ come from the germline V gene. CDR3 DNA: TGCGCCAGCAGCTTCGGACAGGGTTTGTTGCCTAGCGGACTAAATACGTACACAGATACGCAGTATTTT. This gives the protein CASSFGQGLLPSGLNTYTDTQYF.

The table lists this clone with a count of one. The CDR3 DNA follows: TGTGCCAGCAGCTTCGACAGGGTACACGGCTACACCTTC. Translation: CASSFDRVHGYTF. J is TRBJ1-2 and V is TRBV7-2; 7 nucleotides match TRBD1. CDR1 SGHTA and CDR2 FQGNSA come from the germline V gene. The CDR3 spans 13 residues. V trimming: 3 bases; J trimming: 8 bases; junction bases outside the gene matches: 6.

V is TRBV5-1 and J is TRBJ1-1; the D gene is possibly TRBD1 (6 bases). Trimming took off 4 bases at V and 1 base at J, with 14 bases between the two ends. The CDR3 has 15 amino acids. CDR1 SGHRS and CDR2 YFSETQ come from the germline V gene. CDR3 sequence reads: CASSPELQGNTEAFF. CDR3 nucleotides: TGCGCCAGCAGCCCAGAACTACAGGGGAACACTGAAGCTTTCTTT.

The chain uses TRBV5-5 and TRBJ2-7, with 7 positions matching TRBD1. Trimming removed 6 bases from V and 2 bases from J; junction bases left unmatched: 5. CDR1 is SGHKS and CDR2 is YYEKEE in the germline V gene (reference sequence). The CDR3 spans 13 residues. The CDR3 loop is CASNKDRTYEQYF. The CDR3, as DNA: TGTGCCAGCAACAAGGACAGGACCTACGAGCAGTACTTC.

The chain recombines TRBV28 with TRBJ2-7; possible D gene TRBD2, 5 bases. The CDR3 has 12 residues. Looked up from germline, CDR1 is MDHEN and CDR2 is SYDVKM. Trimming left V 9 bases short and J 2 bases short, with 11 bases between. The DNA of the CDR3 is TGTGCCAGTTCCCGGGGAACCTACGAGCAGTACTTC. Its protein product is CASSRGTYEQYF.

V usage is TRBV28 and J usage is TRBJ2-3; possibly TRBD2 for D (5 bases). Germline V gives CDR1 MDHEN, CDR2 SYDVKM. The V gene lost 6 bases and the J gene lost 4 bases, with 8 bases spanning the gap. The CDR3 is made up of 12 amino acids. Here the CDR3 DNA reads TGTGCCAGCAGGAAGGGAGCAGATACGCAGTATTTT. Translating it yields CASRKGADTQYF.

The chain is built from TRBV2 and TRBJ2-2; tentatively, D is TRBD1 (5 bases). CDR3 length: 16 amino acids. Trimming shortened V by 8 bases and J by 0 bases, and 16 bases separated the two germline ends. Germline V CDR1 and CDR2: SNHLY, FYNNEI. This CDR3 is CASSLRQTSNTGELFF. CDR3 DNA sequence: TGTGCCAGCTCTCTCAGACAGACCTCGAACACCGGGGAGCTGTTTTTT.

The chain is built from TRBV6-6 and TRBJ1-3, with D unresolved. The V gene lost 6 bases and the J gene lost 9 bases, with 12 bases spanning the gap. The CDR3 contains 12 residues. Per germline, CDR1 MNHNY and CDR2 SVGAGI (reference sequence). The CDR3 DNA sequence: TGTGCCAGCAGCGAATTCTATGGCACCATATATTTT. Protein: CASSEFYGTIYF.

As for this clone: This same CDR3 is encoded by further DNA sequences in the sample. The chain is built from TRBV6-6 and TRBJ2-7; D may be TRBD1 or TRBD2 (5 bases each). V was clipped by 4 bases and J by 6 bases, with 19 bases between them. The CDR3 has 15 residues. Germline lookup yields CDR1 MNHNY and CDR2 SVGAGI (reference sequence). This CDR3 is CASSFNPGPQVEQYF. CDR3 in DNA: TGTGCCAGCAGTTTCAATCCGGGGCCGCAGGTCGAGCAGTACTTC.

The genes are TRBV6-1 and TRBJ1-6; D uncertain. V lost 5 bases, J lost 6 bases, and 14 bases lay in between. Germline V gene data show CDR1 as MNHNS and CDR2 as SASEGT. CDR3 size: 15 residues. The CDR3 here is CASSTVSLANSPLHF. DNA of the CDR3: TGTGCCAGCAGTACCGTCTCCCTCGCTAATTCACCCCTCCACTTT.

The chain joins TRBV19 to TRBJ1-5; D uncertain. Trimming took 5 bases from V and 5 from J, leaving 7 bases between them. There are 12 residues in the CDR3. CDR1 and CDR2 from the germline V gene are LNHDA and SQIVND (reference sequence). The CDR3, as DNA: TGTGCCAGTAGTGATTTGTATCAGCCCCAGCATTTT. Its protein is CASSDLYQPQHF.

The V gene is TRBV11-3, the J gene TRBJ2-1; D is ambiguous. CDR1 and CDR2 (germline): SGHNT, YENEEA. The CDR3 loop spans 16 amino acids. V lost 0 bases, J lost 7 bases, and 16 bases lay in between. CDR3: CASSLDNLPGRNEQFF. The CDR3 bases are TGTGCCAGCAGCTTAGACAATCTTCCCGGTCGGAATGAGCAGTTCTTC.